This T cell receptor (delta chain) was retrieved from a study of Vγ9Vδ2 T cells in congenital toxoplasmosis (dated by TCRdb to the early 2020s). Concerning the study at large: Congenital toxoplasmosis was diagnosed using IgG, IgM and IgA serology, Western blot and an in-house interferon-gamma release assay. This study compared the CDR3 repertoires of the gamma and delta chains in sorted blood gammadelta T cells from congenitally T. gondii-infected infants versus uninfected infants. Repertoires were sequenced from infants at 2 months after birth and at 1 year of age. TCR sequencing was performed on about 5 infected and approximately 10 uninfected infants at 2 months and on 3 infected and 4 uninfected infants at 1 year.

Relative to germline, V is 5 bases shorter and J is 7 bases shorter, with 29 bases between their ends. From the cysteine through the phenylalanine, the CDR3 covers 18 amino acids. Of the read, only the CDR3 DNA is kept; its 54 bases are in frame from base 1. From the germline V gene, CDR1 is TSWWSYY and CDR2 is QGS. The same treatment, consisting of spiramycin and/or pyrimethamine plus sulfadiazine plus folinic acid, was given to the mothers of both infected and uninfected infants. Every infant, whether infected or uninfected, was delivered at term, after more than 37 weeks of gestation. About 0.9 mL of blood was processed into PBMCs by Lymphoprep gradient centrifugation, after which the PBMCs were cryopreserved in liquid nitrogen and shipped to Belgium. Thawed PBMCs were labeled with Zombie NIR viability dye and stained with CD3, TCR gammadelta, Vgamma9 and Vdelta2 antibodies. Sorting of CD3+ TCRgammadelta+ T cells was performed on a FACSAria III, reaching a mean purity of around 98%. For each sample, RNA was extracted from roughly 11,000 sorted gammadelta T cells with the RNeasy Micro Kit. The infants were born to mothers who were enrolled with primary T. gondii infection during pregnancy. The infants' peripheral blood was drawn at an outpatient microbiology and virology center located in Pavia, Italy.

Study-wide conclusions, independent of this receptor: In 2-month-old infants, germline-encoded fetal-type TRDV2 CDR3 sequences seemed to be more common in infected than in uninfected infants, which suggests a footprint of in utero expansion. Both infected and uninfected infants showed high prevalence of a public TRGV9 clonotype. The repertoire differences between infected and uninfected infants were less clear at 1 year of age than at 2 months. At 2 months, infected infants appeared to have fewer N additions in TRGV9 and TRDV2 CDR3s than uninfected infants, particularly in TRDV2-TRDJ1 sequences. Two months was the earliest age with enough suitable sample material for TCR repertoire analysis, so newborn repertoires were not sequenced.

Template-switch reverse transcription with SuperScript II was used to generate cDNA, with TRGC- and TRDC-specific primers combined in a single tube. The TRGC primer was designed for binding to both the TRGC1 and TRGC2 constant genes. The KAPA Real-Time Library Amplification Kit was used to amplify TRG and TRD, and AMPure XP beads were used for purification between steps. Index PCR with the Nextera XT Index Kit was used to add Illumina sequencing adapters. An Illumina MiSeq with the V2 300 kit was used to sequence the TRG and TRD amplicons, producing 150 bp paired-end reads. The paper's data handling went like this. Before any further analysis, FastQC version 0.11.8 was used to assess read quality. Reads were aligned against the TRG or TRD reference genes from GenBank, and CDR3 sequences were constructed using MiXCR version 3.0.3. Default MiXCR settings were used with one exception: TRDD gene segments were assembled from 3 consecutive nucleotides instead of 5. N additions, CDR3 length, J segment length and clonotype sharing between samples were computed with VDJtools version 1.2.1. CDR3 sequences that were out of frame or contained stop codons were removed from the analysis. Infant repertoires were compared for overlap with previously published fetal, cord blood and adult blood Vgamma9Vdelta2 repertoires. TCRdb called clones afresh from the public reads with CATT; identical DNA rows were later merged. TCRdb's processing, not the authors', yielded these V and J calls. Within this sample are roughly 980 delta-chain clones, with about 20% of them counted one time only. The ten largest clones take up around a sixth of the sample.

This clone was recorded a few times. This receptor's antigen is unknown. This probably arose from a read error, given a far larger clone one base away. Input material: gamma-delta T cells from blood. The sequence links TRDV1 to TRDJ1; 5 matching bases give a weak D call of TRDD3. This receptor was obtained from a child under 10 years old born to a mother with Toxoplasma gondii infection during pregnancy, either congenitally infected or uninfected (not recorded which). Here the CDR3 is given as CALGNWYLELPVRGKLIF. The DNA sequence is TGTGCTCTTGGGAACTGGTATCTCGAATTACCCGTGCGTGGTAAACTCATCTTT.